The clone carrying this T cell receptor beta chain was counted at least ten times. Its specificity is not known. Sequencing involved patients with CD8+CD57+ cell expansion previously shown by flow cytometry. Blood samples were obtained from patients who had received no prior therapy. CDR3 length: 16 amino acids. From germline, CDR1 is MNHEY and CDR2 SVGAGI. V lost 2 bases and J lost 6, with 19 bases in between. The data are from a study of CD8+CD57+ T cells in acquired aplastic anemia. General observations from the study: The study identified around 28 CD8+ CDR3 sequences shared by patients and controls. In CD8+ cells, Simpson's diversity showed no significant difference between patients and controls.

Template material for TCR beta VDJ and CDR3 profiling consisted of genomic DNA. TCRdb itself ran the reads through MiXCR, one entry per CDR3 protein. This sample yields just over 150,000 distinct CDR3 sequences, of which less than 50% are seen a single time; roughly 30% belongs to the top ten. The source of this sequence is a human donor with aplastic anemia. Sample: sorted CD4+, CD8+, or CD8+CD57+ T cells (not recorded which) from PBMCs. The V call is TRBV6-5, the J call TRBJ1-1; D is undetermined. The CDR3 sequence is CASSYLQMEGEAEAFF. CDR3 nucleotide sequence: TGTGCCAGCAGTTACCTCCAGATGGAGGGTGAGGCTGAAGCTTTCTTT.